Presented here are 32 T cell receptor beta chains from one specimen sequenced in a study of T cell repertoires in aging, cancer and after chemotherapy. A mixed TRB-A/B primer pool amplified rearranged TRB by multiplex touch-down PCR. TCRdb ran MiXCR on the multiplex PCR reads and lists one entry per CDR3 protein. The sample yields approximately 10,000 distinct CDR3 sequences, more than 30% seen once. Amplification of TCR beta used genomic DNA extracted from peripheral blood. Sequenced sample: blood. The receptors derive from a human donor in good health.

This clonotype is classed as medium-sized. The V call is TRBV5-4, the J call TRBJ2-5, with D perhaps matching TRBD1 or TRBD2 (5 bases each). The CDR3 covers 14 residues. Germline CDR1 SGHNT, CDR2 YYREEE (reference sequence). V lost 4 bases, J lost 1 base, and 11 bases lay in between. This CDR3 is CASSRDRSQETQYF. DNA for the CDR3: TGTGCCAGCAGCCGGGACCGGTCCCAAGAGACCCAGTACTTC.

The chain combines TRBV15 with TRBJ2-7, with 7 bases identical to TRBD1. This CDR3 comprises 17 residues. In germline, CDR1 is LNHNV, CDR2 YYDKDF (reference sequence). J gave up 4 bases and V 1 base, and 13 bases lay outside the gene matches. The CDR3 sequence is CATSRGQGERRLYEQYF. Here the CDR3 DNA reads TGTGCCACCAGCAGAGGACAGGGAGAGCGTCGGCTTTACGAGCAGTACTTC.

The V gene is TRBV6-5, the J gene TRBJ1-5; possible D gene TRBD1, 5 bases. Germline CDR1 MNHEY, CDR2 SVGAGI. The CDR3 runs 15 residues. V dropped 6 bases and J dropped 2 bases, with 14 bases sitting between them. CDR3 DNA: TGTGCCAGCAGGGGAGGGGAGGTCGGCAATCAGCCCCAGCATTTT. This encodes CASRGGEVGNQPQHF.

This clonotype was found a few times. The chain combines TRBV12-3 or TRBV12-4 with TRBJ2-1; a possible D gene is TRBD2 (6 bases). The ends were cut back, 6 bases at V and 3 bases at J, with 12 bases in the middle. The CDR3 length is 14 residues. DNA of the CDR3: TGTGCCAGCAGCTACGACGGGGGCTACAATGAGCAGTTCTTC. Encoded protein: CASSYDGGYNEQFF.

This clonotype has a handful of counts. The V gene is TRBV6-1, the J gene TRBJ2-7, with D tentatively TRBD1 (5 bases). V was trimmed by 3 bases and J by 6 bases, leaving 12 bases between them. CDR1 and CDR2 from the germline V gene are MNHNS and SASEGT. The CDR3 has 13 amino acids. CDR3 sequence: CASSEADRSEQYF. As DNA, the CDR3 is TGTGCCAGCAGTGAGGCAGACAGAAGCGAGCAGTACTTC.

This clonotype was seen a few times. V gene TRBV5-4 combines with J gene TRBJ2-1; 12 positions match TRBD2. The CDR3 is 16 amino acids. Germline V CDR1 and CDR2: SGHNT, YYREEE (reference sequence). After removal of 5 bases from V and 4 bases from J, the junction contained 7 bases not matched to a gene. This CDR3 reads CASREALAGGYNEQFF. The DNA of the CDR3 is TGTGCCAGCAGGGAGGCTCTAGCGGGAGGGTACAATGAGCAGTTCTTC.

CDR3 DNA sequence: TGTGCCAGCAGTTATTCTAGCGTCGGTGGAATGACCGAGCAGTACTTC. It specifies CASSYSSVGGMTEQYF. The chain links TRBV6-5 to TRBJ2-7; tentative D call: TRBD2 (6 bases). The V gene's germline CDR1 is MNHEY and CDR2 SVGAGI. The CDR3 contains 16 residues. Deletions cut 3 bases from V and 6 bases from J, with 21 bases between.

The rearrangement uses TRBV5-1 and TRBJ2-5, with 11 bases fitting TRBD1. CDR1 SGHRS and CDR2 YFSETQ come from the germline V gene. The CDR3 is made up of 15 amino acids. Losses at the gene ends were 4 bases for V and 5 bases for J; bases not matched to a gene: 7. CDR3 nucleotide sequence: TGCGCCAGCAGCCGGGGGACAGGGGGGACGGAGACCCAGTACTTC. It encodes CASSRGTGGTETQYF.

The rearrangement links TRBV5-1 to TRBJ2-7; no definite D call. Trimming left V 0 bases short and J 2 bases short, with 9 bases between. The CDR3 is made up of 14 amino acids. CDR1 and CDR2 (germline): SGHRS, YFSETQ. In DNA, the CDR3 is TGCGCCAGCAGCTTGGACGCAGAAACCTACGAGCAGTACTTC. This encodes CASSLDAETYEQYF.

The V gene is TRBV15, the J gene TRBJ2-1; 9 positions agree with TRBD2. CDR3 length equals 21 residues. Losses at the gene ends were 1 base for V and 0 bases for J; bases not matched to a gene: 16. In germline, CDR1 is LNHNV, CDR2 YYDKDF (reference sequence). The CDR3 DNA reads TGTGCCACCAGCAGAGGCCCATTATCCGGGACTAGCCGTCCCTCCTACAATGAGCAGTTCTTC. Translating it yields CATSRGPLSGTSRPSYNEQFF.

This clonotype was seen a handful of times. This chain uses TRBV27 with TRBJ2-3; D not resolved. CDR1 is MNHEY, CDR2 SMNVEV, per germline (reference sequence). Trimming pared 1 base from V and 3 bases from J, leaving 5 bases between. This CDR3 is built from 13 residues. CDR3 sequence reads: CASSLFGTDTQYF. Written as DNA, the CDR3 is TGTGCCAGCAGTTTATTCGGGACAGATACGCAGTATTTT.

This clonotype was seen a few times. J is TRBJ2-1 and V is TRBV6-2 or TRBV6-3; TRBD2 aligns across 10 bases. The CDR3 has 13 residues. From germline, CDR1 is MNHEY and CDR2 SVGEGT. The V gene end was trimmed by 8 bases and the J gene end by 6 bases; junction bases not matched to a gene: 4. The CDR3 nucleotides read TGTGCCAGCCTAAGGACTAGCGGCAATGAGCAGTTCTTC. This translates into CASLRTSGNEQFF.

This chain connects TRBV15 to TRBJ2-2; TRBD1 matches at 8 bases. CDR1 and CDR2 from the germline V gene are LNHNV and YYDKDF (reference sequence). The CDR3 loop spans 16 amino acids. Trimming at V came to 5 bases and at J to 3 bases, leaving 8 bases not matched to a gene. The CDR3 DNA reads TGTGCCACCAGCCCACGGGGACAGGATGACACCGGGGAGCTGTTTTTT. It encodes CATSPRGQDDTGELFF.

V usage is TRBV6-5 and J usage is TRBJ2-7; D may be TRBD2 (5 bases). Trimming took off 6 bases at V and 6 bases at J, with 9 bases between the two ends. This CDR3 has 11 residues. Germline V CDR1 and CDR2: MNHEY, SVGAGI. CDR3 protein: CASSEGLEQYF. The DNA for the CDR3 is TGTGCCAGCAGCGAGGGCCTCGAGCAGTACTTC.

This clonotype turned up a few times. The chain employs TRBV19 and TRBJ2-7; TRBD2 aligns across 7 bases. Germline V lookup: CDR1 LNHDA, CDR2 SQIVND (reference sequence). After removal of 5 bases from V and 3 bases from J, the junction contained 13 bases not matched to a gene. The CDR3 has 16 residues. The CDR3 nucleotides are TGTGCCAGTAGTCCTGGGACGACTAGCTCACACTACGAGCAGTACTTC. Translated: CASSPGTTSSHYEQYF.

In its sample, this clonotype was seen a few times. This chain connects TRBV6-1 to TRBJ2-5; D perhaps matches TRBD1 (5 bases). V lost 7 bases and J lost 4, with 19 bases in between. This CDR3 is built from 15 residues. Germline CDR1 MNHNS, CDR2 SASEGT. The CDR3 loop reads CASTDWQGLGETQYF. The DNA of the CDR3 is TGTGCCAGCACCGACTGGCAGGGTCTAGGAGAGACCCAGTACTTC.

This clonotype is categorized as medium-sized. Here the CDR3 DNA reads TGTGCCAGCAGCAGACAGGGTCGGGGCACAGATACGCAGTATTTT. Translated, it gives CASSRQGRGTDTQYF. The genes are TRBV5-5 and TRBJ2-3; 7 nucleotides line up with TRBD1. Trimming took 4 bases from V and 1 from J; bases not matched to a gene: 6. The CDR3 has 15 residues. Germline CDR1 reads SGHKS; CDR2 reads YYEKEE (reference sequence). The whole variable domain, remainder taken from reference TRBV5-5 and TRBJ2-3, is DAGVTQSPTHLIKTRGQQVTLRCSPISGHKSVSWYQQVLGQGPQFIFQYYEKEERGRGNFPDRFSARQFPNYSSELNVNALLLGDSALYLCASSRQGRGTDTQYFGPGTRLTVL.

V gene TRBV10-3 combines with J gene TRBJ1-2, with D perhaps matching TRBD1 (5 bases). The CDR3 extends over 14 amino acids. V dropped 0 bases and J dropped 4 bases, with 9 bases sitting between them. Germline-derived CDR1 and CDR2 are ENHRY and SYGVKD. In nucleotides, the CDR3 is TGTGCCATCAGTGAGTCTCGACAGCTCTATGGCTACACCTTC. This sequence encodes CAISESRQLYGYTF.

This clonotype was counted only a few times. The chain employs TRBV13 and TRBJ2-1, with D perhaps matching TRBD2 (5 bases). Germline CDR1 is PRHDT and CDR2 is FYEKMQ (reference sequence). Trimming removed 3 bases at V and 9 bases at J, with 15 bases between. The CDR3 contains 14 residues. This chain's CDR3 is CASSFGVHGSEQFF. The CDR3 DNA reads TGTGCCAGCAGCTTCGGGGTTCACGGCTCTGAGCAGTTCTTC.

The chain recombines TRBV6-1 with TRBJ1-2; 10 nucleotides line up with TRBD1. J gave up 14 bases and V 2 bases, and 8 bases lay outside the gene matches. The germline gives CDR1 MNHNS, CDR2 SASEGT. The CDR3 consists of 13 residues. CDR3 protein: CASSEQGQGGYTF. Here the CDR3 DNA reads TGTGCCAGCAGTGAACAAGGACAGGGGGGATATACCTTC.

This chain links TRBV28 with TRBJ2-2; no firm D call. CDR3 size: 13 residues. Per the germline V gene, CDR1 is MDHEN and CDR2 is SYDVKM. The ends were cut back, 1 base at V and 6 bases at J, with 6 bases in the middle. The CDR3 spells CASSLSDPGELFF. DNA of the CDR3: TGTGCCAGCAGTTTATCTGATCCCGGGGAGCTGTTTTTT.

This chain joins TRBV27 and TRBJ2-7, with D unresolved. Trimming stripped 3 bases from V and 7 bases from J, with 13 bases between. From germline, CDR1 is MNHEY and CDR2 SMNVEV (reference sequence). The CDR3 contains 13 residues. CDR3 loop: CASSLHPSVEQYF. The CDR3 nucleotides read TGTGCCAGCAGTTTGCACCCTTCGGTGGAGCAGTACTTC.

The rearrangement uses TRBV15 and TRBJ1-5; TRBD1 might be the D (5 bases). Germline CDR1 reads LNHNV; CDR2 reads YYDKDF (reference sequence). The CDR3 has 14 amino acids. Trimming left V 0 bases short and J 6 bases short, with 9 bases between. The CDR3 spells CATSRDREVQPQHF. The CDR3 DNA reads TGTGCCACCAGCAGAGACAGGGAGGTTCAGCCCCAGCATTTT.

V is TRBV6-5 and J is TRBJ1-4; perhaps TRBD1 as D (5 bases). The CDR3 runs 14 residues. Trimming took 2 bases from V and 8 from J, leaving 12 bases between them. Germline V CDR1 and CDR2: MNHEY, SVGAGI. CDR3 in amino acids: CASSYNRQYEKLFF. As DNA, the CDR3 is TGTGCCAGCAGTTACAACAGGCAATACGAAAAACTGTTTTTT.

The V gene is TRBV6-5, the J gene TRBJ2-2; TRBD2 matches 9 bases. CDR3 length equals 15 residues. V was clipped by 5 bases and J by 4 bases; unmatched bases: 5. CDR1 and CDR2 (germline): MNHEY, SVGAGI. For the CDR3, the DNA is TGTGCCAGCAGTACACTAGCGGGTGTCACCGGGGAGCTGTTTTTT. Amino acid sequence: CASSTLAGVTGELFF.

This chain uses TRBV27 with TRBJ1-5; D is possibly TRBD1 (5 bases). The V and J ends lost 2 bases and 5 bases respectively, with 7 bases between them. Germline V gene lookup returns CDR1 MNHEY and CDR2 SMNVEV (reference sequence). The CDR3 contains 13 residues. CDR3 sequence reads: CASSLTGDQPQHF. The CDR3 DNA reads TGTGCCAGCAGTTTAACGGGGGATCAGCCCCAGCATTTT.

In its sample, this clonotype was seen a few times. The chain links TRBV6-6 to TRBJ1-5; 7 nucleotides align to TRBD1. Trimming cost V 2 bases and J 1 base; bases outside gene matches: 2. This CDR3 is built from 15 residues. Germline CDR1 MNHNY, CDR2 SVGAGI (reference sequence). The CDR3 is CASSYGQASNQPQHF. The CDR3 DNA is TGTGCCAGCAGTTACGGACAGGCAAGCAATCAGCCCCAGCATTTT.

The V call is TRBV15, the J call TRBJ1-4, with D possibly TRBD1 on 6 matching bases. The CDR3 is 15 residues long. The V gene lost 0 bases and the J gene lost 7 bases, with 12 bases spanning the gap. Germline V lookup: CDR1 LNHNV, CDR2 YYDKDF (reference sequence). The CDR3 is CATSREWGASEKLFF. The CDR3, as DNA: TGTGCCACCAGCAGAGAATGGGGGGCGAGTGAAAAACTGTTTTTT. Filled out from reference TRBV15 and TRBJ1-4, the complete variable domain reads DAMVIQNPRYQVTQFGKPVTLSCSQTLNHNVMYWYQQKSSQAPKLLFHYYDKDFNNEADTPDNFQSRRPNTSFCFLDIRSPGLGDTAMYLCATSREWGASEKLFFGSGTQLSVL.

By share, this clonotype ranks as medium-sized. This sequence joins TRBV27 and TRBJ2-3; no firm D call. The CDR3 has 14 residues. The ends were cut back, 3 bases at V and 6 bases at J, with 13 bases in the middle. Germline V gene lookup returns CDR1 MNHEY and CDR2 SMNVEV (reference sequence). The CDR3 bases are TGTGCCAGCAGTTTCGGCCAGATAGGGGATACGCAGTATTTT. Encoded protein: CASSFGQIGDTQYF.

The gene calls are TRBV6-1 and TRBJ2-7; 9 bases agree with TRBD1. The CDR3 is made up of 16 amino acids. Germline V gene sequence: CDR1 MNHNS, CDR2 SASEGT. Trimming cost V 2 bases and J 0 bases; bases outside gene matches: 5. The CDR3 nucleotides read TGTGCCAGCAGTGAAATACCGGGACAGGGCTCCTACGAGCAGTACTTC. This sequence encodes CASSEIPGQGSYEQYF.

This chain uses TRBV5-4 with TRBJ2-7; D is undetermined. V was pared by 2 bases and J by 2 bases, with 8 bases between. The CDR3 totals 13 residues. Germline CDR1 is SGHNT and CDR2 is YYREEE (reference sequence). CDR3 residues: CASSFFLAYEQYF. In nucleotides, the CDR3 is TGTGCCAGCAGCTTTTTTCTAGCCTACGAGCAGTACTTC.

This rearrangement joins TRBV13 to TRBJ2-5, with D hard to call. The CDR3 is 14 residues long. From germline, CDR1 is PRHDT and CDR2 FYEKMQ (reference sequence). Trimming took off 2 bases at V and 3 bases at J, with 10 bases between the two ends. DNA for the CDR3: TGTGCCAGCAGCTTACGGGCTACCGAAGAGACCCAGTACTTC. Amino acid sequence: CASSLRATEETQYF.